One and the same sample provided the 22 T cell receptor beta chains below, sequenced in a study of blood T cell repertoires in COVID-19 (dated by TCRdb to about 2020). The library was prepared using the immunoSEQ multiplex PCR assay. TCRdb limited this immuneACCESS table to in-frame rearrangements with V and J called. A share of clones is missing; checked studies link under half to unresolved V genes, and the rest is unexplained. Here the sample has over 250,000 clones; 89% occur a single time. The ten largest clonotypes hold roughly 2.3% of the sample. Specimen: peripheral blood. Receptors were obtained from a man aged 45-60 years with acute or convalescent COVID-19.

The rearrangement joins TRBV21-1 to TRBJ2-3; TRBD2 is the table's D call, not checked against the DNA. TRBV21-1 constitutes a pseudogene. This CDR3 is built from 14 residues. CDR3 DNA sequence: TGTGCCAGCAGCCTAGCCCTCAGCACAGATACGCAGTATTTT. This encodes CASSLALSTDTQYF.

This sequence joins TRBV11-2 and TRBJ2-1; TRBD1 matches at 8 bases. The CDR3 is made up of 17 amino acids. The junction had 12 bases not matched to a gene; V was cut back by 4 bases and J by 4 bases. Germline V gene lookup returns CDR1 SGHAT and CDR2 FQNNGV. In DNA form, the CDR3 reads TGTGCCAGCAGCTCCACCTCGTCCGGGACAGGTTACAATGAGCAGTTCTTC. Translating it yields CASSSTSSGTGYNEQFF.

The chain has TRBV7-3 and TRBJ2-1; TRBD2 agrees at 8 bases. The germline gives CDR1 SGHTA, CDR2 FQGTGA. Trimming removed 2 bases from V and 4 bases from J; junction bases left unmatched: 7. CDR3 size: 16 residues. The CDR3 sequence: CASSLAGRGAYNEQFF. As DNA, the CDR3 is TGTGCCAGCAGCTTAGCAGGGCGGGGGGCTTACAATGAGCAGTTCTTC. The entire variable domain, with the rest obtained from reference TRBV7-3 and TRBJ2-1, is as follows: GAGVSQTPSNKVTEKGKYVELRCDPISGHTALYWYRQSLGQGPEFLIYFQGTGAADDSGLPNDRFFAVRPEGSVSTLKIQRTERGDSAVYLCASSLAGRGAYNEQFFGPGTRLTVL.

The rearrangement joins TRBV27 to TRBJ1-2; 9 bases fit TRBD1. V lost 5 bases and J lost 8; bases outside the gene matches: 15. The CDR3 is 16 residues long. CDR1 MNHEY and CDR2 SMNVEV come from the germline V gene (reference sequence). Written as DNA, the CDR3 is TGTGCCAGCAGTCCGACAGGGGGTCTTCGGATGAGGGGCTACACCTTC. This sequence encodes CASSPTGGLRMRGYTF.

The chain carries TRBV14 and TRBJ1-1, with 12 nucleotides matching TRBD1. The CDR3 spans 16 residues. Germline trimming cut 10 bases from V and 0 bases from J; bases unmatched to any gene: 9. Germline CDR1 reads SGHDN; CDR2 reads FVKESK. CDR3 sequence (DNA): TGTGCCACCCCCGGGACAGGGGGCGTCATGAACACTGAAGCTTTCTTT. Translated, it gives CATPGTGGVMNTEAFF.

The V call is TRBV2, the J call TRBJ2-1; 8 nucleotides match TRBD1. The CDR3 covers 13 residues. Germline CDR1 reads SNHLY; CDR2 reads FYNNEI. The junction had 7 bases not matched to a gene; V was cut back by 8 bases and J by 7 bases. The CDR3 nucleotides are TGTGCCAGCCACACGGACAGGGCAAATGAGCAGTTCTTC. Amino acids: CASHTDRANEQFF.

V usage is TRBV18 and J usage is TRBJ1-4, with a tentative D call TRBD1 (5 bases). Germline assignment: CDR1 KGHSH and CDR2 LQKENI. V lost 4 bases and J lost 7, with 16 bases in between. The CDR3 covers 15 residues. The CDR3 is CASSLMGPPGEKLFF. For the CDR3, the DNA is TGTGCCAGCTCACTGATGGGGCCTCCGGGTGAAAAACTGTTTTTT.

The V call is TRBV2, the J call TRBJ2-1, with D perhaps matching TRBD2 (7 bases). Between the trimmed V and J ends, which lost 5 bases and 5 bases, there was a span of 13 bases. This CDR3 has 14 amino acids. CDR1 SNHLY and CDR2 FYNNEI come from the germline V gene. The chain's CDR3 is CASSRGALNNEQFF. CDR3 nucleotides: TGTGCCAGCAGTCGGGGGGCCCTCAACAATGAGCAGTTCTTC.

The chain has TRBV19 and TRBJ2-7; 7 positions agree with TRBD1. The germline gives CDR1 LNHDA, CDR2 SQIVND (reference sequence). V shed 6 bases and J 7 bases; nucleotides not matched to a gene: 9. This CDR3 comprises 13 residues. This chain's CDR3 is CASSTLQGWEQYF. In DNA, the CDR3 is TGTGCCAGTAGCACCTTACAGGGGTGGGAGCAGTACTTC. Full variable domain (outside the CDR3, taken from reference TRBV19 and TRBJ2-7): DGGITQSPKYLFRKEGQNVTLSCEQNLNHDAMYWYRQDPGQGLRLIYYSQIVNDFQKGDIAEGYSVSREKKESFPLTVTSAQKNPTAFYLCASSTLQGWEQYFGPGTRLTVT.

The gene calls are TRBV5-6 and TRBJ1-4; D ambiguous. Looked up from germline, CDR1 is SGHDT and CDR2 is YYEEEE. V was shortened by 4 bases and J by 2 bases, with 18 bases between the two germline ends. The CDR3 contains 17 residues. The CDR3 bases are TGTGCCAGCAGCGGCCGGCCCCAAAGAGGGACTAATGAAAAACTGTTTTTT. Amino acids: CASSGRPQRGTNEKLFF.

Details on this clone: Additional DNA sequences in this sample encode the identical CDR3. The V call is TRBV5-1, the J call TRBJ2-7; no definite D call. This CDR3 has 14 residues. The V gene's germline CDR1 is SGHRS and CDR2 YFSETQ. Between the trimmed V and J ends, which lost 0 bases and 0 bases, there was a span of 7 bases. CDR3 DNA sequence: TGCGCCAGCAGCTTGGATCCGAGCTCCTACGAGCAGTACTTC. Translated, it gives CASSLDPSSYEQYF.

V is TRBV24-1 and J is TRBJ1-1, with D possibly matching TRBD1 (5 bases). The V end was cut by 5 bases, the J end by 4 bases, with 13 bases between. This CDR3 contains 14 residues. From germline, CDR1 is KGHDR and CDR2 SFDVKD. CDR3 nucleotide sequence: TGTGCCACCAGTGGGGGGGTCTCCCTCACTGAAGCTTTCTTT. This codes for CATSGGVSLTEAFF.

The chain employs TRBV10-2 and TRBJ2-2; D is perhaps TRBD2 (5 bases). The V end was cut by 7 bases, the J end by 2 bases, with 11 bases between. There are 14 residues in the CDR3. Germline CDR1 reads WSHSY; CDR2 reads SAAADI. The CDR3 reads CASTGTGNTGELFF. The CDR3 DNA sequence: TGCGCCAGCACGGGCACGGGAAACACCGGGGAGCTGTTTTTT.

This clone was detected only a few times. The chain employs TRBV29-1 and TRBJ1-2; 8 bases line up with TRBD1. Germline V gene lookup returns CDR1 SQVTM and CDR2 ANQGSEA. V lost 7 bases to trimming and J lost 4 bases; unmatched junction nucleotides: 8. The CDR3 totals 13 residues. DNA of the CDR3: TGCAGCGATAGACAGGGGCTTTTCTATGGCTACACCTTC. Encoded protein: CSDRQGLFYGYTF. Based on the CDR3 plus reference TRBV29-1 and TRBJ1-2, the full variable domain is SAVISQKPSRDICQRGTSLTIQCQVDSQVTMMFWYRQQPGQSLTLIATANQGSEATYESGFVIDKFPISRPNLTFSTLTVSNMSPEDSSIYLCSDRQGLFYGYTFGSGTRLTVV.

The chain joins TRBV29-1 to TRBJ1-2; D perhaps matches TRBD1 (5 bases). The V gene's germline CDR1 is SQVTM and CDR2 ANQGSEA. The CDR3 spans 12 residues. Trimming cost V 7 bases and J 1 base, with 10 bases left between them. DNA of the CDR3: TGCAGCGCTGCGACAGATAACTATGGCTACACCTTC. It yields the protein CSAATDNYGYTF.

V usage is TRBV29-1 and J usage is TRBJ2-1; 13 nucleotides agree with TRBD2. The CDR3 sequence is 15 residues long. Per the germline V gene, CDR1 is SQVTM and CDR2 is ANQGSEA. Trimming at V came to 4 bases and at J to 5 bases, leaving 5 bases not matched to a gene. The CDR3 protein is CSVGLAGGRNNEQFF. The CDR3 DNA reads as TGCAGCGTTGGACTAGCGGGGGGTAGGAACAATGAGCAGTTCTTC.

V gene TRBV27 combines with J gene TRBJ2-3; 7 positions agree with TRBD2. J was trimmed by 4 bases and V by 6 bases; bases with no gene match: 13. This CDR3 is built from 16 residues. Germline V gene lookup returns CDR1 MNHEY and CDR2 SMNVEV (reference sequence). CDR3 protein: CASSPLLRGKADTQYF. CDR3 in DNA: TGTGCCAGCAGCCCACTATTGCGGGGGAAGGCAGATACGCAGTATTTT.

The rearrangement joins TRBV5-1 to TRBJ1-2, with D possibly TRBD1 on 5 matching bases. The CDR3 totals 14 residues. V lost 0 bases, J lost 9 bases, and 15 bases lay in between. Germline V CDR1 and CDR2: SGHRS, YFSETQ. CDR3 in DNA: TGCGCCAGCAGCTTGGCCTCGGGGGAGCAAAGCTACACCTTC. Translated, it gives CASSLASGEQSYTF.

The chain joins TRBV7-9 to TRBJ2-5; 9 nucleotides line up with TRBD1. The J segment lost 5 bases and the V segment lost 3 bases, leaving 7 bases of the junction unmatched. This CDR3 has 15 amino acids. The V gene's germline CDR1 is SEHNR and CDR2 FQNEAQ (reference sequence). The CDR3 spells CASSLWDRVTETQYF. CDR3 DNA sequence: TGTGCCAGCAGCTTGTGGGACAGGGTTACGGAGACCCAGTACTTC.

The J gene is TRBJ2-3, the V gene TRBV19; D remains ambiguous. The CDR3 loop spans 14 amino acids. CDR1 LNHDA and CDR2 SQIVND come from the germline V gene (reference sequence). V was cut by 5 bases and J by 1 base, with 10 bases left in between. CDR3 sequence: CASSPRRRTDTQYF. The CDR3 DNA is TGTGCCAGTAGTCCCCGGAGACGCACAGATACGCAGTATTTT.

This clone showed up just once. The V and J genes are TRBV5-6 and TRBJ1-3; D is unclear. The germline V gene has CDR1 SGHDT and CDR2 YYEEEE. Between the trimmed V and J ends, which lost 0 bases and 0 bases, there was a span of 7 bases. The CDR3 loop spans 15 amino acids. The CDR3, as DNA: TGTGCCAGCAGCTTGGGTCCGAGCTCTGGAAACACCATATATTTT. Translating it yields CASSLGPSSGNTIYF.

The V call is TRBV9, the J call TRBJ2-5; 10 nucleotides line up with TRBD2. Germline V lookup: CDR1 SGDLS, CDR2 YYNGEE. The J segment lost 1 base and the V segment lost 5 bases, leaving 5 bases of the junction unmatched. CDR3 length: 15 residues. Here the CDR3 reads CASSRVAGGQETQYF. Here the CDR3 DNA reads TGTGCCAGCAGTCGGGTAGCGGGGGGCCAAGAGACCCAGTACTTC.